This T cell receptor beta chain was captured in a study of blood T cell repertoires in COVID-19. Turning to the study itself: PBMCs, B-cell-depleted T cells, or T cells provided the cDNA or gDNA that made up the material.

Assay: immunoSEQ multiplex PCR; the TCRdb copy retains only in-frame clones and omits some. Of roughly 100,000 clones in the sample, 81% were seen once. The germline CDR1 and CDR2 sequences are MNHEY and SVGEGT. This CDR3 is 15 amino acids long. V gave up 6 bases and J gave up 2 bases, with 11 bases separating them. The chain carries TRBV6-2 or TRBV6-3 and TRBJ2-6; weak D call: TRBD1 (6 bases). Sequencing input: peripheral blood. The TCR originated in an older man with acute or convalescent COVID-19. The CDR3 region has the DNA TGTGCCAGCAGCTCAGACAGGACTGGGGCCAACGTCCTGACTTTC. It codes for CASSSDRTGANVLTF.